Following are 30 T cell receptor beta chains from one sample sequenced in a study of beta chain features in type 1 diabetes. Expressed TCRB transcripts were sequenced, since all the RNA that had been isolated was reverse transcribed. Sequenced by immunoSEQ multiplex PCR; TCRdb stores in-frame clones only, minus some. The top ten hold 0.023% of the sample, which has fewer than 900,000 clones, roughly 17% seen once. Sequenced sample: naive CD4+ T cells from blood. These receptors were obtained from a woman aged 18 to 35 in good health.

The chain links TRBV7-2 to TRBJ1-2; TRBD1 is a possible D gene (5 bases). Germline V gene sequence: CDR1 SGHTA, CDR2 FQGNSA. The CDR3 loop spans 14 amino acids. Trimming took 6 bases from V and 0 from J, leaving 11 bases between them. CDR3 bases: TGTGCCAGCAGTCGACAGCGAACTAACTATGGCTACACCTTC. It yields the protein CASSRQRTNYGYTF.

This chain uses TRBV4-2 with TRBJ2-5, with TRBD2 matching 10 bases. The CDR3 is made up of 16 amino acids. V shed 4 bases and J 2 bases; nucleotides not matched to a gene: 7. The germline gives CDR1 LGHNA, CDR2 YNFKEQ. Here the CDR3 DNA reads TGTGCCAGCAGCCGGGGGACTAGCGAAAAGCAAGAGACCCAGTACTTC. Its protein is CASSRGTSEKQETQYF.

This chain joins TRBV7-3 and TRBJ2-7; 8 bases are a match to TRBD1. Germline-derived CDR1 and CDR2 are SGHTA and FQGTGA. Losses at the gene ends were 3 bases for V and 6 bases for J; bases not matched to a gene: 7. The CDR3 consists of 14 residues. The DNA for the CDR3 is TGTGCCAGCAGCTTGACAGGGGCCTTGGGCGAGCAGTACTTC. This sequence encodes CASSLTGALGEQYF.

V usage is TRBV2 and J usage is TRBJ1-2; D unresolved. Germline loops: CDR1 SNHLY, CDR2 FYNNEI. Between the trimmed V and J ends, which lost 6 bases and 8 bases, there was a span of 16 bases. The CDR3 has 13 residues. CDR3 residues: CASSGVGTVGYTF. CDR3 DNA sequence: TGTGCCAGCAGCGGAGTGGGTACGGTCGGCTACACCTTC.

V and J are TRBV4-3 and TRBJ1-2; 8 nucleotides match TRBD1. V shed 4 bases, J shed 0 bases, and the junction held 10 bases outside the gene matches. The CDR3 contains 17 residues. Germline V CDR1 and CDR2: LGHNA, YSLEER. The CDR3 DNA is TGCGCCAGCAGCCGCTACGATGGGACAGGCGCTAACTATGGCTACACCTTC. This encodes CASSRYDGTGANYGYTF.

The rearrangement uses TRBV6-5 and TRBJ2-1; D unresolved. CDR1 and CDR2 (germline): MNHEY, SVGAGI. V lost 2 bases and J 4 bases, leaving 6 bases between the germline ends. The CDR3 contains 13 residues. This CDR3 reads CASSYDGYNEQFF. CDR3 in DNA: TGTGCCAGCAGTTACGACGGTTACAATGAGCAGTTCTTC.

This clone was seen a few times. The rearrangement uses TRBV5-4 and TRBJ1-1; 7 bases line up with TRBD1. CDR3 length equals 16 residues. CDR1 is SGHNT and CDR2 is YYREEE in the germline V gene (reference sequence). With V trimmed by 4 bases and J by 4 bases, 13 bases remained unmatched. As DNA, the CDR3 is TGTGCCAGCAGCCCACGACGACCGACAGGGTCCACTGAAGCTTTCTTT. Translating it yields CASSPRRPTGSTEAFF.

The chain recombines TRBV6-5 with TRBJ1-5; D ambiguous. Germline values: CDR1 MNHEY, CDR2 SVGAGI. The V end was cut by 6 bases, the J end by 4 bases, with 10 bases between. This CDR3 region has 13 residues. The CDR3 DNA reads as TGTGCCAGCAGGTTCAGTCGTAATCAGCCCCAGCATTTT. Encoded protein: CASRFSRNQPQHF.

This clone occurred a few times. The chain is built from TRBV7-9 and TRBJ2-3; D not certain. This CDR3 is 11 amino acids long. Trimming stripped 5 bases from V and 10 bases from J, with 10 bases between. Germline loops: CDR1 SEHNR, CDR2 FQNEAQ (reference sequence). CDR3 nucleotide sequence: TGTGCCAGCAGCGAAACAATACCGCAGTATTTT. Translating it yields CASSETIPQYF.

With regard to this clone: The same CDR3 also results from other DNA sequences found in this sample. The CDR3 spells CASSPRTGAGETQYF. The CDR3 DNA reads as TGTGCCAGCTCACCAAGGACAGGGGCCGGGGAGACCCAGTACTTC. V is TRBV18 and J is TRBJ2-5; 9 nucleotides agree with TRBD1. V lost 2 bases, J lost 5 bases, and 6 bases stayed unmatched. The CDR3 runs to 15 residues. CDR1 and CDR2 from the germline V gene are KGHSH and LQKENI.

This clone has a handful of counts. The V and J genes are TRBV28 and TRBJ2-3; no clear D gene. V shed 6 bases and J shed 5 bases, with 9 bases lying between them. Germline values: CDR1 MDHEN, CDR2 SYDVKM. The CDR3 runs 12 residues. The DNA for the CDR3 is TGTGCCAGCAGCCCCCCCATAGATACGCAGTATTTT. Its protein product is CASSPPIDTQYF.

This clone appeared a few times. The chain couples TRBV7-8 to TRBJ2-2; TRBD1 agrees at 8 bases. Trimming cost V 4 bases and J 2 bases; bases outside gene matches: 6. The CDR3 covers 16 residues. The germline gives CDR1 SGHVS, CDR2 FQNEAQ. The CDR3 nucleotides are TGTGCCAGCAGCTCCGAGACAGGGGCCAACACCGGGGAGCTGTTTTTT. Translating gives CASSSETGANTGELFF.

There are a few counts of this clone. This chain links TRBV20-1 with TRBJ1-2; tentatively, D is TRBD1 (5 bases). The CDR3 sequence is 11 residues long. V was pared by 3 bases and J by 11 bases, with 13 bases between. The germline gives CDR1 DFQATT, CDR2 SNEGSKA (reference sequence). Written as DNA, the CDR3 is TGCAGTGCTAGTAATCCAGGGAGATACACCTTC. It encodes CSASNPGRYTF.

The chain links TRBV19 to TRBJ1-2, with no clear D. Trimming cost V 7 bases and J 4 bases, with 13 bases left between them. This CDR3 comprises 13 residues. Germline CDR1 LNHDA, CDR2 SQIVND (reference sequence). The CDR3 DNA sequence: TGTGCCAGTACCGAATCGAAGCCCTATGGCTACACCTTC. Translated: CASTESKPYGYTF.

The rearrangement links TRBV6-6 to TRBJ1-5, with a weak D call TRBD1 (5 bases). The CDR3 has 15 amino acids. Trimming removed 5 bases from V and 1 base from J, with 12 bases in between. Germline lookup yields CDR1 MNHNY and CDR2 SVGAGI (reference sequence). The CDR3 sequence is CASSRRVGSNQPQHF. The CDR3 coding sequence is TGTGCCAGCAGTCGCAGGGTAGGGAGCAATCAGCCCCAGCATTTT.

V is TRBV19 and J is TRBJ2-1; 9 bases align to TRBD1. V lost 4 bases, J lost 6 bases, and 10 bases stayed unmatched. The CDR3 totals 16 residues. Germline-derived CDR1 and CDR2 are LNHDA and SQIVND (reference sequence). This CDR3 is CASSNRPGTGSNEQFF. CDR3 nucleotide sequence: TGTGCCAGTAGTAACCGTCCCGGGACAGGGAGCAATGAGCAGTTCTTC.

This chain connects TRBV5-1 to TRBJ2-1, with 8 bases lining up with TRBD2. CDR1 and CDR2 (germline): SGHRS, YFSETQ. This CDR3 is built from 15 residues. Unmatched junction bases numbered 13, after V lost 4 bases and J lost 10 bases. The CDR3 DNA is TGCGCCAGCAGCGGAGAACTAGCGGTAGGTAAGGAGCAGTTCTTC. Translation gives CASSGELAVGKEQFF.

This clone was seen a handful of times. The chain recombines TRBV5-6 with TRBJ2-7; 10 bases fit TRBD1. This CDR3 is built from 16 residues. Germline V lookup: CDR1 SGHDT, CDR2 YYEEEE. Losses at the gene ends were 4 bases for V and 7 bases for J; bases not matched to a gene: 14. The CDR3 reads CASSPAGGTGVREQYF. CDR3 in DNA: TGTGCCAGCAGCCCTGCAGGGGGGACAGGGGTGAGGGAGCAGTACTTC.

The CDR3 nucleotides are TGTGCCAGCAGCCAAGATCCAGGACTACTGAGGATTCAGTACTTC. Its protein product is CASSQDPGLLRIQYF. This chain connects TRBV5-4 to TRBJ2-4; TRBD2 might be the D (6 bases). V gave up 4 bases and J gave up 10 bases, with 21 bases separating them. CDR1 is SGHNT and CDR2 is YYREEE in the germline V gene (reference sequence). CDR3 length equals 15 residues.

J is TRBJ2-5 and V is TRBV5-1, with 10 positions matching TRBD1. Germline CDR1 SGHRS, CDR2 YFSETQ. The CDR3 runs to 14 residues. V lost 5 bases to trimming and J lost 8 bases; unmatched junction nucleotides: 9. In nucleotides, the CDR3 is TGCGCCAGCAGTGGGAGACAGGGGGCATTAACCCAGTACTTC. This encodes CASSGRQGALTQYF.

This clone was counted a few times. V and J are TRBV2 and TRBJ1-5, with D possibly being TRBD1 (5 bases). This CDR3 is built from 12 residues. V was pared by 4 bases and J by 9 bases, with 10 bases between. Germline V gene lookup returns CDR1 SNHLY and CDR2 FYNNEI. CDR3 coding DNA: TGTGCCAGCAGTGGCGGGGCCCGGCCCCAGCATTTT. Translated, it gives CASSGGARPQHF.

This clone was observed a handful of times. V is TRBV7-9 and J is TRBJ2-3, with D tentatively TRBD1 (6 bases). The length of the CDR3 is 18 residues. CDR1 and CDR2 from the germline V gene are SEHNR and FQNEAQ (reference sequence). V gave up 5 bases and J gave up 4 bases, with 25 bases separating them. Written as DNA, the CDR3 is TGTGCCAGCAGCCCAAGGGCGCAGGGGCCGGGCCCGCCAGATACGCAGTATTTT. Translated, it gives CASSPRAQGPGPPDTQYF. The full variable domain, completed using reference TRBV7-9 and TRBJ2-3, is DTGVSQNPRHKITKRGQNVTFRCDPISEHNRLYWYRQTLGQGPEFLTYFQNEAQLEKSRLLSDRFSAERPKGSFSTLEIQRTEQGDSAMYLCASSPRAQGPGPPDTQYFGPGTRLTVL.

This rearrangement joins TRBV14 to TRBJ1-6; D unresolved. V lost 0 bases to trimming and J lost 7 bases, with 13 bases between them. Germline V CDR1 and CDR2: SGHDN, FVKESK. CDR3 length: 16 residues. The CDR3 reads CASSQDLGRLNSPLHF. In DNA form, the CDR3 reads TGTGCCAGCAGCCAAGATCTCGGCCGGTTAAATTCACCCCTCCACTTT.

This clone occurred a few times. J is TRBJ2-5 and V is TRBV5-4; the D gene is possibly TRBD1 (6 bases). Looked up from germline, CDR1 is SGHNT and CDR2 is YYREEE (reference sequence). V dropped 3 bases and J dropped 2 bases, with 14 bases sitting between them. This CDR3 has 15 residues. The CDR3: CASSSYRQAQETQYF. The DNA of the CDR3 is TGTGCCAGCAGCTCTTATCGACAGGCACAAGAGACCCAGTACTTC.

The rearrangement joins TRBV6-5 to TRBJ1-2; D call uncertain. From germline, CDR1 is MNHEY and CDR2 SVGAGI. Trimming cost V 0 bases and J 4 bases, with 9 bases left between them. The CDR3 contains 14 residues. The CDR3 protein is CASSYSPEVYGYTF. The CDR3 DNA is TGTGCCAGCAGTTACTCTCCCGAAGTCTATGGCTACACCTTC.

This chain connects TRBV28 to TRBJ1-3, with 8 bases that match TRBD1. Germline lookup yields CDR1 MDHEN and CDR2 SYDVKM. V dropped 8 bases and J dropped 3; count of bases not matched to a gene: 3. CDR3 length equals 13 residues. The CDR3 region is CASRTGFGNTIYF. The CDR3 nucleotides are TGTGCCAGCCGGACAGGGTTTGGAAACACCATATATTTT.

The table lists this clone with a few counts. The sample contains more than one DNA sequence encoding this CDR3. The CDR3 DNA reads TGCGCCAGCAGCCTCGGGACTAGCGGGAGAAATGAGCAGTTCTTC. It codes for CASSLGTSGRNEQFF. The chain couples TRBV5-1 to TRBJ2-1, with 14 bases identical to TRBD2. Germline lookup yields CDR1 SGHRS and CDR2 YFSETQ. The CDR3 has 15 residues. J lost 7 bases, V lost 4 bases, and 4 bases had no gene match. The variable domain in full, completed from reference TRBV5-1 and TRBJ2-1, reads KAGVTQTPRYLIKTRGQQVTLSCSPISGHRSVSWYQQTPGQGLQFLFEYFSETQRNKGNFPGRFSGRQFSNSRSEMNVSTLELGDSALYLCASSLGTSGRNEQFFGPGTRLTVL.

This clone has only a few counts. V usage is TRBV6-1 and J usage is TRBJ2-7; the D is unclear. The CDR3 is 16 residues long. V was shortened by 4 bases and J by 3 bases, with 19 bases between the two germline ends. Germline lookup yields CDR1 MNHNS and CDR2 SASEGT. The DNA of the CDR3 is TGTGCCAGCAGTGGCGGATTGGGTAAGGACCGCTACGAGCAGTACTTC. It yields the protein CASSGGLGKDRYEQYF.

The chain employs TRBV5-4 and TRBJ1-5; D gene unclear. Germline assignment: CDR1 SGHNT and CDR2 YYREEE (reference sequence). The ends were cut back, 4 bases at V and 0 bases at J, with 20 bases in the middle. The CDR3 is 18 amino acids. The CDR3 loop is CASSIALAVSHSNQPQHF. CDR3 nucleotides: TGTGCCAGCAGCATTGCCCTCGCTGTTTCACATAGCAATCAGCCCCAGCATTTT.

This chain connects TRBV7-3 to TRBJ2-3; TRBD2 matches 8 bases. V shed 5 bases, J shed 3 bases, and the junction held 4 bases outside the gene matches. CDR3 size: 14 residues. Germline assignment: CDR1 SGHTA and CDR2 FQGTGA. DNA of the CDR3: TGTGCCAGCAGCCTTAGCGGGAAAACAGATACGCAGTATTTT. Amino acid sequence: CASSLSGKTDTQYF. Full variable domain (outside the CDR3, taken from reference TRBV7-3 and TRBJ2-3): GAGVSQTPSNKVTEKGKYVELRCDPISGHTALYWYRQSLGQGPEFLIYFQGTGAADDSGLPNDRFFAVRPEGSVSTLKIQRTERGDSAVYLCASSLSGKTDTQYFGPGTRLTVL.